Described below is a single TCR beta chain sequence and its context. Its cognate antigen is unknown. These data are taken from a study of pediatric ulcerative colitis. Points from the study as a whole: Blood-rectal clonal overlap within each person was significantly higher in ulcerative colitis patients than controls.

During colonoscopy, one to two rectal pinch biopsies were collected. Between the trimmed V and J ends, which lost 7 bases and 4 bases, there was a span of 16 bases. This CDR3 has 14 residues. The germline CDR1 and CDR2 sequences are LNHDA and SQIVND (reference sequence). The assay was immunoSEQ multiplex PCR, and TCRdb's table has in-frame clones only and misses some. The sample carries about 18,000 clones, 70% to 80% recorded once. Sample: gut tissue. The chain uses TRBV19 and TRBJ2-5; possibly TRBD1 or TRBD2 for D (5 bases each). The TCR sequence derives from a boy younger than 18 who was a control in a study of pediatric ulcerative colitis. CDR3: CASTKGTFPETQYF. As DNA, the CDR3 is TGTGCCAGTACTAAGGGGACCTTCCCAGAGACCCAGTACTTC.